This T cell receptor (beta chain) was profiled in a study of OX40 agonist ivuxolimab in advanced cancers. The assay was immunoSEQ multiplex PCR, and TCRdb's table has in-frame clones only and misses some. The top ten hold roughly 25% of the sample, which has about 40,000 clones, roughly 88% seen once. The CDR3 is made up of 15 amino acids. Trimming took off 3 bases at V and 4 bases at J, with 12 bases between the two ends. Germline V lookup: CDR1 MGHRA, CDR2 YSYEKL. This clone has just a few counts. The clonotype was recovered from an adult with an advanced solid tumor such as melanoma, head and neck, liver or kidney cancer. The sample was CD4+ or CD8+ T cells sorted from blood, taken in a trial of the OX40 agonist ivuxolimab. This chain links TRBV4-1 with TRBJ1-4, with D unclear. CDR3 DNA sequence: TGCGCCAGCAGCCAGGCTGTCGGGTTTAATGAAAAACTGTTTTTT. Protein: CASSQAVGFNEKLFF.